This TCR beta chain emerged from a study of T-cell memory formation after mild COVID-19. TCRdb re-called the 5' RACE reads through MiXCR, storing one row per CDR3 protein. Of about 400,000 distinct CDR3 sequences in the sample, 24% are singletons; the top ten hold 8.5% to 9%. The source is an adult woman who had mild COVID-19 (a few samples of this study predate the infection). Cell type and time point are not known. Specimen: PBMCs or a T cell subset sorted from them (not recorded which).

Written as DNA, the CDR3 is TGCGCCAGCAGCCCCCGGGTCCAGATAGAGAGTGGCTACACCTTC. It codes for CASSPRVQIESGYTF. V is TRBV5-1 and J is TRBJ1-2; no firm D call. The CDR3 loop spans 15 amino acids. V lost 4 bases and J lost 7, with 20 bases in between. In germline, CDR1 is SGHRS, CDR2 YFSETQ.